A single sample gave rise to the 10 T cell receptor beta chains below, sequenced in a study of CD8 T cells in ankylosing spondylitis. Each CDR3 protein gets one entry after TCRdb re-called the 5' RACE reads with MiXCR. The sample contains approximately 43,000 distinct CDR3 sequences, over 3.5% of which appear only once. Sequencing was carried out using blood, either unsorted or a sorted T cell fraction (not recorded which). Source of these receptors: a female donor with ankylosing spondylitis or in good health (not recorded which).

At least ten counts were recorded for this clonotype. The V and J genes are TRBV9 and TRBJ2-3; a possible D gene is TRBD2 (6 bases). Trimming pared 0 bases from V and 3 bases from J, leaving 8 bases between. Germline lookup yields CDR1 SGDLS and CDR2 YYNGEE. This CDR3 has 14 residues. Here the CDR3 reads CASSVDLATDTQYF. The CDR3 nucleotides read TGTGCCAGCAGCGTAGATCTAGCGACAGATACGCAGTATTTT.

At least ten counts were recorded for this clonotype. The chain is built from TRBV9 and TRBJ1-1; D is perhaps TRBD1 (5 bases). The CDR3 contains 15 residues. In germline, CDR1 is SGDLS, CDR2 YYNGEE. V lost 4 bases and J lost 4, with 17 bases in between. The CDR3 DNA is TGTGCCAGCAGCACGGCCCGTACGAGGGGCACTGAAGCTTTCTTT. Its translation: CASSTARTRGTEAFF.

This clonotype was counted many times. The chain couples TRBV9 to TRBJ1-3, with no clear D. CDR1 and CDR2 (germline): SGDLS, YYNGEE. This CDR3 is 15 amino acids long. V was pared by 0 bases and J by 0 bases, with 7 bases between. This chain's CDR3 is CASSVEAISGNTIYF. The CDR3 bases are TGTGCCAGCAGCGTAGAGGCAATCTCTGGAAACACCATATATTTT.

This clonotype has ten or more counts. This sequence joins TRBV9 and TRBJ2-1, with 9 bases fitting TRBD1. This CDR3 is 16 amino acids long. Germline CDR1 and CDR2: SGDLS and YYNGEE. V lost 4 bases, J lost 7 bases, and 12 bases stayed unmatched. CDR3 in amino acids: CASSPEVGTGKNEQFF. The DNA of the CDR3 is TGTGCCAGCAGCCCCGAAGTTGGGACAGGGAAGAATGAGCAGTTCTTC.

This clonotype has at least ten counts. The gene calls are TRBV9 and TRBJ2-1; D is possibly TRBD1 (5 bases). This CDR3 has 15 residues. Germline V gene sequence: CDR1 SGDLS, CDR2 YYNGEE. Trimming cost V 0 bases and J 2 bases, with 9 bases left between them. The CDR3 DNA reads as TGTGCCAGCAGCGTAGCGGCAGGGACCTACAATGAGCAGTTCTTC. This codes for CASSVAAGTYNEQFF. The full variable domain, in which reference TRBV9 and TRBJ2-1 provide the parts outside the CDR3, is DSGVTQTPKHLITATGQRVTLRCSPRSGDLSVYWYQQSLDQGLQFLIQYYNGEERAKGNILERFSAQQFPDLHSELNLSSLELGDSALYFCASSVAAGTYNEQFFGPGTRLTVL.

J is TRBJ2-1 and V is TRBV9, with D tentatively TRBD2 (6 bases). Trimming removed 0 bases from V and 9 bases from J, with 19 bases in between. The CDR3 runs to 16 residues. Germline V gene sequence: CDR1 SGDLS, CDR2 YYNGEE. The CDR3 reads CASSVEGLPLEGEQFF. The CDR3 coding sequence is TGTGCCAGCAGCGTAGAGGGTCTACCTCTGGAGGGTGAGCAGTTCTTC.

The table lists this clonotype with many counts. The chain combines TRBV9 with TRBJ2-7, with 7 bases fitting TRBD1. CDR1 is SGDLS, CDR2 YYNGEE, per germline. V dropped 0 bases and J dropped 2; count of bases not matched to a gene: 5. This CDR3 comprises 15 residues. CDR3 protein: CASSVEQGLPYEQYF. The CDR3 DNA is TGTGCCAGCAGCGTAGAACAGGGGCTCCCCTACGAGCAGTACTTC.

This clonotype was counted at least ten times. The chain carries TRBV9 and TRBJ2-2, with 7 positions matching TRBD2. This CDR3 spans 16 amino acids. The ends lost 3 bases at V and 4 bases at J; junction bases unmatched: 9. Germline CDR1 and CDR2: SGDLS and YYNGEE. As DNA, the CDR3 is TGTGCCAGCAGCGAACAGAGACTAGCCCTCACCGGGGAGCTGTTTTTT. Protein sequence: CASSEQRLALTGELFF.

This clonotype has at least ten counts. The V call is TRBV9, the J call TRBJ2-1, with D unclear. V lost 4 bases and J lost 0, with 17 bases in between. Germline V lookup: CDR1 SGDLS, CDR2 YYNGEE. CDR3 size: 17 residues. The CDR3 DNA follows: TGTGCCAGCAGCCAAGATGTCGGCCGCAGCTCCTACAATGAGCAGTTCTTC. Its translation: CASSQDVGRSSYNEQFF. The whole variable domain, filled in from reference TRBV9 and TRBJ2-1, reads DSGVTQTPKHLITATGQRVTLRCSPRSGDLSVYWYQQSLDQGLQFLIQYYNGEERAKGNILERFSAQQFPDLHSELNLSSLELGDSALYFCASSQDVGRSSYNEQFFGPGTRLTVL.

By share, this clonotype counts as medium-sized (0.01 to 0.1%). The J gene is TRBJ2-3, the V gene TRBV9; 10 bases map to TRBD1. Trimming cost V 4 bases and J 3 bases; bases outside gene matches: 5. Germline V CDR1 and CDR2: SGDLS, YYNGEE. This CDR3 contains 15 residues. CDR3 loop: CASSTDRGFTDTQYF. In DNA form, the CDR3 reads TGTGCCAGCAGCACGGACAGGGGGTTTACAGATACGCAGTATTTT.